This T cell receptor (beta chain) was recorded in a study of prognosis after radiotherapy for stage I lung cancer (dated by TCRdb to 2020 to 2023). Study-wide context: Approximately 19 stage I NSCLC patients were enrolled in Nanjing, China, between 2018 and early 2019. A total of 40 or so blood samples from roughly 20 patients were sequenced, with one sample obtained before and one obtained after SBRT for each patient. Image-guided IMRT or VMAT was used to deliver SBRT in 3 to 5 fractions at a biologically effective dose of at least 100 Gy. The study profiled peripheral blood TCR beta repertoires from stage I NSCLC patients before and after stereotactic body radiotherapy and related them to distant failure. Tumor histology was squamous cell carcinoma in seven patients and adenocarcinoma in twelve. Every patient was regarded as medically inoperable, because of comorbidities in 11 to 12 cases and refusal of surgery in several cases. Ages in the cohort of around 14 men and more than 5 women ranged from about 50 to 85 years, with a median of 74. After SBRT, distant metastases developed in about 20% of the 19 patients at a median of around 7 months, while the remaining 15 patients had no significant progression. Newly diagnosed primary stage I lung tumors were present in over twelve patients, and oligometastatic NSCLC after surgical resection of the primary tumor was present in four or five patients. In every patient, SBRT was given without any concurrent therapy. The investigation overall reported the following: No adjustment for multiple comparisons was applied to any of the reported P values. Differences by metastasis status were reportedly seen in TRBV and TRBJ usage frequencies, involving two V genes at baseline and, after SBRT, nine V genes and two J genes. No determination of tumor specificity was made for expanded TCR clones. Post-SBRT Shannon entropy and its change from baseline were lower in patients who developed distant metastases; baseline Shannon entropy was not associated with metastases. The small cohort and short follow-up limited the study, so independent validation of the findings is needed. After SBRT, the number of unique TCR clones decreased (median around 10,000 before versus around 7,000 after; Wilcoxon paired P=0.011).

This clonotype was observed many times. Its antigen specificity is not known. Base-call qualities are not available, and no considerably larger clone is one nucleotide away. Two rounds of multiplex PCR on genomic DNA were used to amplify the TCR beta CDR3 region. In the first PCR round, primers specific to each TRBV and TRBJ gene were used, and the primer sequences were filed in Chinese patent CN105087789A. The second PCR round used universal primers. The Roche High Pure PCR Template Preparation Kit was used to extract genomic DNA from frozen PBMCs. Paired-end sequencing with 151 bp reads was performed on the libraries using an Illumina HiSeq 3000. The study's processing was this. CutAdapt was used to discard raw reads that did not contain the multiplex PCR primer sequences. PEAR was used to merge high-quality paired reads into contigs. TRB V, D and J gene segments were assigned to each contig with MiXCR by alignment to reference sequences. CDR3 sequences were clustered by base quality and sequence similarity to remove sequencing errors. Diversity was calculated as Shannon entropy divided by the natural log of the number of productive TCR sequences. Clonality was computed as one minus the ratio of Shannon entropy to the natural log of the number of unique clonotypes. Progression-free survival cut-offs for repertoire metrics were chosen using the Youden index of ROC curves, with analyses run in R 3.5.3. In TCRdb, the public reads were trimmed at Q25 with fastp and aligned with MiXCR, with productive beta chains retained. Rows with one shared CDR3 protein collapse into an entry with the most common genes and DNA. TCRdb's processing, not the authors' own work, is the source of the V and J calls. Across this sample there are approximately 16,000 distinct CDR3 sequences, with around 31% seen only once. The leading ten clones occupy roughly 23% of the sample.

The germline V gene encodes CDR1 SGHVS and CDR2 FNYEAQ. The CDR3 runs 14 residues from the cysteine to the phenylalanine. The read is trimmed to its CDR3 DNA, 42 bases read in frame from base 1. V and J are truncated by 5 bases and 7 bases respectively, leaving an intervening sequence of 14 bases. All patients had node-negative disease on CT and PET/CT, and none had a history of other malignancies or had previously received chemotherapy or radiotherapy. At each of the two time points, 5.5 to 7.5 milliliters of peripheral venous blood were collected into EDTA tubes. Ficoll-Paque Plus density-gradient centrifugation was used to isolate PBMCs. Immediately after collection, samples were stored at -80 degrees C until analysis.

This receptor was identified in a donor aged 50 or older with non-small cell lung cancer. Specimen: PBMCs, collected before or after stereotactic body radiation therapy (not recorded which). This receptor chain uses TRBV7-6 and TRBJ2-2; matching of 5 bases hints at TRBD2 as the D gene. The DNA sequence is as follows: TGTGCCAGCAGCGCACGCGGGTTTAGCGGGGAGCTGTTTTTT. Translated, it gives CASSARGFSGELFF.